The 9 T cell receptor beta chains below come from one sample, sequenced in a study of CD8+ T cells in alopecia areata. The sequencing template was cDNA reverse transcribed from extracted RNA. The assay was immunoSEQ multiplex PCR, and TCRdb's table has in-frame clones only and misses some. The sample gives 98,000 or so clones, 55% to 70% of which show up once; 20% to 30% is in the top ten. The sequencing sample was made of NKG2D-low CD8+ T cells sorted from blood. Receptor source: a human donor with alopecia areata.

CDR3: CASRQGQPYEQYF. CDR3 in DNA: TGTGCCAGCAGACAAGGACAGCCCTACGAGCAGTACTTC. The chain uses TRBV27 and TRBJ2-7; D may be TRBD1 (6 bases). Germline CDR1 MNHEY, CDR2 SMNVEV (reference sequence). Trimming removed 6 bases at V and 2 bases at J, with 11 bases between. This CDR3 comprises 13 residues.

The chain carries TRBV27 and TRBJ2-3; D unclear. There are 11 residues in the CDR3. Germline-derived CDR1 and CDR2 are MNHEY and SMNVEV (reference sequence). V lost 3 bases, J lost 6 bases, and 4 bases lay in between. The CDR3 here is CASSLVDTQYF. CDR3 DNA: TGTGCCAGCAGTTTGGTGGATACGCAGTATTTT.

The sample holds a few counts of this clone. The rearrangement joins TRBV10-3 to TRBJ2-5; the D gene is possibly TRBD2 (6 bases). Trimming pared 3 bases from V and 5 bases from J, leaving 16 bases between. This CDR3 is 15 amino acids long. CDR1 ENHRY and CDR2 SYGVKD come from the germline V gene. The CDR3, as DNA: TGTGCCATCAGTGAAGGAGGGGCGCTCGGTGAGACCCAGTACTTC. Encoded protein: CAISEGGALGETQYF.

This clone has at least ten counts. The chain is built from TRBV7-9 and TRBJ2-6; no definite D call. Germline V gene lookup returns CDR1 SEHNR and CDR2 FQNEAQ (reference sequence). This CDR3 has 14 amino acids. V shed 10 bases and J shed 0 bases, with 10 bases lying between them. CDR3 region: CATPGSSGANVLTF. The CDR3 bases are TGTGCCACCCCTGGTAGCTCTGGGGCCAACGTCCTGACTTTC. Filled out from reference TRBV7-9 and TRBJ2-6, the complete variable domain reads DTGVSQNPRHKITKRGQNVTFRCDPISEHNRLYWYRQTLGQGPEFLTYFQNEAQLEKSRLLSDRFSAERPKGSFSTLEIQRTEQGDSAMYLCATPGSSGANVLTFGAGSRLTVL.

This clone was seen a handful of times. The gene calls are TRBV5-1 and TRBJ2-1; 7 bases agree with TRBD1. V trimming: 4 bases; J trimming: 8 bases; junction bases outside the gene matches: 6. CDR1 and CDR2 (germline): SGHRS, YFSETQ. The CDR3 runs to 13 residues. This chain's CDR3 is CASSPRTGDEQFF. CDR3 nucleotide sequence: TGCGCCAGCAGCCCAAGAACAGGGGATGAGCAGTTCTTC.

This clone was found a few times. The rearrangement joins TRBV7-9 to TRBJ2-7; the match to TRBD1 covers 7 bases. V gave up 1 base and J gave up 6 bases; unmatched junction bases: 9. This CDR3 has 15 amino acids. Germline CDR1 SEHNR, CDR2 FQNEAQ (reference sequence). The CDR3 here is CASSLDWTGTLEQYF. CDR3 nucleotide sequence: TGTGCCAGCAGCTTAGATTGGACAGGCACACTCGAGCAGTACTTC.

In this sample, this clone turned up once. V gene TRBV25-1 combines with J gene TRBJ1-5; TRBD1 matches at 9 bases. CDR1 and CDR2 from the germline V gene are MGHDK and SYGVNS. The CDR3 extends over 15 amino acids. V lost 8 bases to trimming and J lost 0 bases; unmatched junction nucleotides: 5. The CDR3 sequence is CASGPGQGSNQPQHF. CDR3 sequence (DNA): TGTGCCAGCGGACCGGGACAGGGTAGCAATCAGCCCCAGCATTTT.

The rearrangement links TRBV19 to TRBJ2-7; maybe TRBD2 (6 bases). The CDR3 totals 14 residues. CDR1 and CDR2 (germline): LNHDA, SQIVND (reference sequence). V was trimmed by 6 bases and J by 4 bases, leaving 16 bases between them. CDR3 in amino acids: CASSDRLASYEQYF. In DNA form, the CDR3 reads TGTGCCAGTAGCGATCGGCTAGCGTCGTACGAGCAGTACTTC.

The genes are TRBV13 and TRBJ2-3; D might be TRBD1 (6 bases). Germline CDR1 is PRHDT and CDR2 is FYEKMQ (reference sequence). The CDR3 has 12 residues. V gave up 9 bases and J gave up 3 bases, with 10 bases separating them. CDR3 sequence reads: CASRGGTDTQYF. In DNA form, the CDR3 reads TGTGCCAGTCGAGGGGGAACAGATACGCAGTATTTT.